The present T cell receptor (beta chain) was sequenced within a study of prognosis after radiotherapy for stage I lung cancer. This CDR3 is 14 amino acids long. The V and J ends lost 4 bases and 1 base respectively, with 11 bases between them. Germline V gene lookup returns CDR1 SGHRS and CDR2 YFSETQ. This clonotype appeared many times. Two rounds of multiplex PCR amplified TCR beta CDR3 from genomic DNA. Round-one PCR had primers specific to each TRBV and TRBJ gene. Via MiXCR, TCRdb re-called the multiplex PCR reads, giving one row per CDR3 protein. The sample lists 25,000 to 35,000 distinct CDR3 sequences; 40% to 55% were seen once.

The sample here was PBMCs, taken before or after stereotactic body radiation therapy (not recorded which). The V call is TRBV5-1, the J call TRBJ1-1, with D perhaps matching TRBD1 (5 bases). The TCR originated in a donor at least 50 years old with non-small cell lung cancer. The CDR3 DNA sequence: TGCGCCAGCAGCAGAACTACAGGGAACACTGAAGCTTTCTTT. This sequence encodes CASSRTTGNTEAFF.